What follows are 24 T cell receptor beta chains derived from one specimen sequenced in a study of OX40 agonist ivuxolimab in advanced cancers. Sequenced by immunoSEQ multiplex PCR; TCRdb stores in-frame clones only, minus some. The table has roughly 56,000 clones, roughly 85% seen once. The input for sequencing was CD4+ or CD8+ T cells sorted from blood, taken in a trial of the OX40 agonist ivuxolimab. Receptors were obtained from an adult with an advanced solid tumor such as melanoma, head and neck, liver or kidney cancer.

This sequence joins TRBV6-1 and TRBJ1-2; TRBD1 agrees at 12 bases. This CDR3 spans 15 amino acids. CDR1 MNHNS and CDR2 SASEGT come from the germline V gene. V shed 8 bases and J 8 bases; nucleotides not matched to a gene: 12. CDR3 DNA sequence: TGTGCCAGCGACGCCCGGGACAGGGGGCAGAGGGGCTACACCTTC. Protein: CASDARDRGQRGYTF.

This clone was recorded only once. J is TRBJ2-7 and V is TRBV6-5; D might be TRBD2 (6 bases). The CDR3 extends over 13 amino acids. Trimming took 7 bases from V and 5 from J, leaving 15 bases between them. The V gene's germline CDR1 is MNHEY and CDR2 SVGAGI. The DNA of the CDR3 is TGTGCCAGCAAATTACTAGGAGGGGACGAGCAGTACTTC. Translating it yields CASKLLGGDEQYF.

This chain joins TRBV7-6 and TRBJ1-6; tentatively, D is TRBD1 (5 bases). Trimming cost V 0 bases and J 8 bases, with 11 bases left between them. From germline, CDR1 is SGHVS and CDR2 FNYEAQ. There are 15 residues in the CDR3. The CDR3: CASSLAAGKDSPLHF. The CDR3 DNA reads as TGTGCCAGCAGCTTAGCGGCAGGGAAGGATTCACCCCTCCACTTT.

The rearrangement uses TRBV9 and TRBJ2-7; D gene unclear. CDR3 length: 14 residues. From germline, CDR1 is SGDLS and CDR2 YYNGEE. V dropped 0 bases and J dropped 0 bases, with 7 bases sitting between them. CDR3 loop: CASSVGSASYEQYF. In DNA form, the CDR3 reads TGTGCCAGCAGCGTAGGGTCAGCCTCCTACGAGCAGTACTTC.

The gene calls are TRBV10-1 and TRBJ2-1; 14 nucleotides agree with TRBD2. After removal of 4 bases from V and 7 bases from J, the junction contained 12 bases not matched to a gene. Germline assignment: CDR1 WNHNN and CDR2 SYGVQD (reference sequence). This CDR3 is 18 amino acids long. For the CDR3, the DNA is TGCGCCAGCAGTGTCTTCGGGACTAGCGGGAGTTCGCGGAATGAGCAGTTCTTC. Protein product: CASSVFGTSGSSRNEQFF.

Worth noting for this clone: Other DNA sequences in the sample encode the same CDR3. The rearrangement links TRBV7-9 to TRBJ1-3; no firm D call. The CDR3 consists of 13 residues. CDR1 and CDR2 (germline): SEHNR, FQNEAQ (reference sequence). V was clipped by 4 bases and J by 2 bases, with 6 bases between them. The CDR3 bases are TGTGCCAGCAGCTCCCGGGCTGGAAACACCATATATTTT. This sequence encodes CASSSRAGNTIYF.

The genes are TRBV12-5 and TRBJ2-1; a weak D match, TRBD2 (6 bases). V lost 4 bases to trimming and J lost 7 bases, with 17 bases between them. CDR1 and CDR2 from the germline V gene are LGHNT and FRNRAP. The CDR3 has 15 residues. The CDR3 DNA follows: TGTGCTAGTGGTTCGGGCAGGGCCGCGGGGAATGAGCAGTTCTTC. Translating gives CASGSGRAAGNEQFF.

This chain uses TRBV5-1 with TRBJ2-2; D is perhaps TRBD1 or TRBD2 (7 bases each). This CDR3 comprises 15 residues. Germline V gene lookup returns CDR1 SGHRS and CDR2 YFSETQ. The V and J ends lost 5 bases and 6 bases respectively, with 17 bases between them. CDR3 protein: CASSPTGAGAGELFF. The CDR3 DNA sequence: TGCGCCAGCAGTCCTACAGGGGCGGGAGCCGGGGAGCTGTTTTTT.

The CDR3 DNA follows: TGTGCCAGCAGCTCGGGACTAAACAATGAGCAGTTCTTC. Its translation is CASSSGLNNEQFF. This chain joins TRBV5-6 and TRBJ2-1; 7 bases align to TRBD2. Germline V gives CDR1 SGHDT, CDR2 YYEEEE. This CDR3 is 13 amino acids long. With 3 bases clipped from V and 5 bases from J, the junction kept 2 bases outside the gene matches.

This chain links TRBV6-7 with TRBJ2-6; 11 nucleotides align to TRBD1. TRBV6-7 is placed among ORFs of uncertain function. V lost 0 bases, J lost 0 bases, and 4 bases stayed unmatched. CDR3 length: 19 amino acids. CDR3 in DNA: TGTGCCAGCAGTTACTCGATGGGACAGGGGGTCTCTGGGGCCAACGTCCTGACTTTC. It yields the protein CASSYSMGQGVSGANVLTF.

CDR3 protein: CASSRRGRQPQHF. Written as DNA, the CDR3 is TGTGCCAGCAGCCGCCGGGGGAGACAGCCCCAGCATTTT. The chain employs TRBV28 and TRBJ1-5; a possible D gene is TRBD1 (5 bases). CDR3 length: 13 amino acids. V was shortened by 6 bases and J by 7 bases, with 13 bases between the two germline ends. Per germline, CDR1 MDHEN and CDR2 SYDVKM.

V and J are TRBV10-3 and TRBJ1-1, with 9 bases aligning to TRBD1. V trimming: 2 bases; J trimming: 12 bases; junction bases outside the gene matches: 13. Germline-derived CDR1 and CDR2 are ENHRY and SYGVKD. This CDR3 contains 15 residues. The CDR3 DNA is TGTGCCATCAGTGAGAGTGGGACAGGGCGCGCTATGTCTTTCTTT. This gives the protein CAISESGTGRAMSFF.

The chain has TRBV19 and TRBJ1-5; D is unclear. V lost 2 bases, J lost 5 bases, and 19 bases lay in between. Germline-derived CDR1 and CDR2 are LNHDA and SQIVND (reference sequence). CDR3 size: 17 residues. The CDR3 coding sequence is TGTGCCAGTAGTATATTCTCCTACAGTAATTTCGATCAGCCCCAGCATTTT. Translated: CASSIFSYSNFDQPQHF.

CDR3 sequence: CASSLVSGAEAFF. CDR3 nucleotides: TGTGCCAGCAGCTTAGTTTCCGGAGCTGAAGCTTTCTTT. The V call is TRBV11-3, the J call TRBJ1-1; D not certain. Germline V gene lookup returns CDR1 SGHNT and CDR2 YENEEA. This CDR3 contains 13 residues. Trimming took off 1 base at V and 6 bases at J, with 9 bases between the two ends.

The gene calls are TRBV10-2 and TRBJ1-2; a possible D gene is TRBD1 (6 bases). The V end was cut by 4 bases, the J end by 4 bases, with 13 bases between. The germline CDR1 and CDR2 sequences are WSHSY and SAAADI. This CDR3 is 14 amino acids long. In DNA form, the CDR3 reads TGCGCCAGCAGTGCCGGACAGAGGGCCTATGGCTACACCTTC. Translated, it gives CASSAGQRAYGYTF.

The gene calls are TRBV5-1 and TRBJ2-5; D perhaps matches TRBD2 (6 bases). V was shortened by 4 bases and J by 8 bases, with 21 bases between the two germline ends. CDR1 SGHRS and CDR2 YFSETQ come from the germline V gene. The CDR3 is 15 residues long. This CDR3 is CASSDRDSLGGTQYF. The CDR3 DNA follows: TGCGCCAGCAGCGACCGGGACTCCCTCGGGGGAACCCAGTACTTC.

The J gene is TRBJ1-4, the V gene TRBV4-1; 7 bases agree with TRBD1. CDR1 is MGHRA and CDR2 is YSYEKL in the germline V gene. The CDR3 has 14 amino acids. The junction had 5 bases not matched to a gene; V was cut back by 4 bases and J by 6 bases. CDR3 nucleotides: TGCGCCAGCAGCCGGGACAGTGGGCATGAAAAACTGTTTTTT. Its protein product is CASSRDSGHEKLFF.

V usage is TRBV6-5 and J usage is TRBJ2-1, with 10 bases matching TRBD1. Germline values: CDR1 MNHEY, CDR2 SVGAGI. V lost 4 bases and J lost 8; bases outside the gene matches: 11. The CDR3 contains 16 residues. As DNA, the CDR3 is TGTGCCAGCAGTTCTCACCACGGACAGGGGGTCGATGAGCAGTTCTTC. Residues: CASSSHHGQGVDEQFF.

This clone showed up just once. This rearrangement joins TRBV5-1 to TRBJ2-5, with D perhaps matching TRBD1 or TRBD2 (6 bases each). Germline loops: CDR1 SGHRS, CDR2 YFSETQ. V was shortened by 5 bases and J by 3 bases, with 14 bases between the two germline ends. The CDR3 sequence is 14 residues long. The CDR3 DNA follows: TGCGCCAGCAGTCCGGGGGCGGGGAAAGAGACCCAGTACTTC. Protein sequence: CASSPGAGKETQYF.

V is TRBV19 and J is TRBJ1-1; 9 nucleotides match TRBD1. V shed 5 bases, J shed 4 bases, and the junction held 5 bases outside the gene matches. CDR3 length: 14 residues. CDR1 is LNHDA and CDR2 is SQIVND in the germline V gene (reference sequence). The CDR3 region is CASSAQGAGTEAFF. The CDR3 DNA follows: TGTGCCAGTAGTGCACAGGGGGCGGGCACTGAAGCTTTCTTT.

This clone was counted between two and nine times. This chain uses TRBV6-5 with TRBJ2-5; D gene ambiguous. The V end was cut by 8 bases, the J end by 5 bases, with 9 bases between. This CDR3 region has 11 residues. Germline V gene data show CDR1 as MNHEY and CDR2 as SVGAGI. CDR3 residues: CASQVSETQYF. The CDR3 DNA is TGTGCCAGCCAGGTCTCGGAGACCCAGTACTTC.

This clone occurred a few times. The J gene is TRBJ2-7, the V gene TRBV5-1; D unresolved. Germline lookup yields CDR1 SGHRS and CDR2 YFSETQ. V was pared by 3 bases and J by 3 bases, with 4 bases between. The CDR3 is 11 amino acids. CDR3 amino acids: CASSWGYEQYF. DNA for the CDR3: TGCGCCAGCAGCTGGGGCTACGAGCAGTACTTC.

This sequence joins TRBV6-5 and TRBJ2-5; D remains ambiguous. Germline V lookup: CDR1 MNHEY, CDR2 SVGAGI. The germline V and J ends were trimmed by 7 bases and 0 bases, with 0 bases remaining between them. The CDR3 has 10 residues. CDR3 sequence reads: CASNQETQYF. The CDR3 DNA is TGTGCCAGCAACCAAGAGACCCAGTACTTC.

This clone was detected once. V gene TRBV11-2 combines with J gene TRBJ2-3; D unclear. Germline V gives CDR1 SGHAT, CDR2 FQNNGV. V lost 5 bases, J lost 5 bases, and 11 bases lay in between. This CDR3 has 13 residues. The CDR3 bases are TGTGCCAGCAGCATTGCTAGAGGAGATACGCAGTATTTT. Residues: CASSIARGDTQYF. The full variable domain, its missing parts supplied by reference TRBV11-2 and TRBJ2-3, is EAGVAQSPRYKIIEKRQSVAFWCNPISGHATLYWYQQILGQGPKLLIQFQNNGVVDDSQLPKDRFSAERLKGVDSTLKIQPAKLEDSAVYLCASSIARGDTQYFGPGTRLTVL.